This T cell receptor (beta chain) was obtained from a study of blood T cells in healthy people across ages. The germline V gene has CDR1 SGHRS and CDR2 YFSETQ. V lost 4 bases and J lost 10, with 12 bases in between. The CDR3 is 12 amino acids. In the case of this clonotype: Its antigen is not known. Since a much larger clone is just one base distant, this may be a read error.

Through a sample-barcoded 5' primer and a J-beta primer mix, a second PCR was run for roughly 6 to 11 cycles. TCRdb reanalysed the 5' RACE reads using MiXCR and keeps one entry per CDR3 protein. The sample contains about 650,000 distinct CDR3 sequences, about a third of which appear only once. General study findings and limits: It was held that diversity estimates obtained from one million T cells represented underestimates.

The receptor was isolated from a woman aged 80 or over in good health. J is TRBJ2-1 and V is TRBV5-1, with D possibly being TRBD2 (5 bases). Source material: blood. CDR3 amino acids: CASSGSHYEQFF. DNA for the CDR3: TGCGCCAGCAGCGGGAGCCACTACGAGCAGTTCTTC.